This T cell receptor beta chain derives from a study of patients and donors after allogeneic stem cell transplantation (dated by TCRdb to 2020 to 2021). Libraries were built with RT-PCR. Sequencing instrument: NextSeq 550. TCRdb redid the processing of the public reads, applying fastp at Q25 and MiXCR, and retained in-frame beta chains. Every entry covers one CDR3 protein and lists the most common genes and DNA from its rows. The sample profile shows about 90,000 distinct CDR3 sequences; 45% to 50% of them were found once. The ten largest clonotypes hold roughly two thirds of the sample. Of note for this clonotype: Its antigen remains unidentified. Base qualities were left out, and no much larger clone turns up one base away.

From its cysteine to its phenylalanine, the CDR3 spans 16 amino acids. Just the 48-base CDR3 DNA is kept, in frame starting at base 1. The germline V gene supplies CDR1 LGHNA and CDR2 YSLEER. V loses 0 bases of germline sequence and J loses 7 bases, and the interval between the two ends is 15 bases. The sequence joins TRBV4-3 to TRBJ1-4; the D gene is possibly TRBD1, with 6 bases matching. This sequence originates from a human donor who was either an allogeneic HSCT recipient or a stem cell or donor lymphocyte infusion donor (not recorded which). It is not recorded whose cells these are; they may come from a transplant donor. Sequencing input: blood, either unsorted or a sorted T cell fraction (not recorded which). The DNA sequence is given as TGCGCCAGCAGCCAAGATTCAGGGGCGCAAGGTGAAAAACTGTTTTTT. Its amino acids are CASSQDSGAQGEKLFF.